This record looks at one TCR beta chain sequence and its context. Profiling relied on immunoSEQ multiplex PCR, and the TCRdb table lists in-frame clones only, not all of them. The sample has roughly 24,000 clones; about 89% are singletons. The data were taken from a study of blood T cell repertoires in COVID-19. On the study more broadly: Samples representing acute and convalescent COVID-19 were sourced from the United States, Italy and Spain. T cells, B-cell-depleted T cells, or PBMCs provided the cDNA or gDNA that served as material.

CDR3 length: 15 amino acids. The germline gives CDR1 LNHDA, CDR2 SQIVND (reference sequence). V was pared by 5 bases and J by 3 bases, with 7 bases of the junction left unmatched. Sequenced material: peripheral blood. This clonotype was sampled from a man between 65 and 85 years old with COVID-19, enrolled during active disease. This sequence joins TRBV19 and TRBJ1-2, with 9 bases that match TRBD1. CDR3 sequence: CASSPSGQGDYGYTF. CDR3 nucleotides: TGTGCCAGTAGTCCCTCGGGACAGGGAGACTATGGCTACACCTTC.